These T cell receptor beta chains were read from a single sample in a study of blood T cell repertoires in COVID-19. Some clones are missing from TCRdb's copy, which holds only in-frame ones; the method was immunoSEQ multiplex PCR. The sample comprises 7,000 to 9,500 clones, approximately 83% of which are singletons, and roughly 7.7% rests with the top ten. Sequencing was done on a sample of peripheral blood. The receptors stem from a human donor in a cohort sampled during active COVID-19. CDR3s include the opening cysteine and the closing phenylalanine or tryptophan.

TRBV12-3/TRBV12-4,CASSPTGNYGYTF
TRBV19,CASSTGTSDRDTQYF
TRBV9,CASSFTGGAEAFF
TRBV6-5,CASSYSGGGNTGELFF
TRBV9,CASSVTTGPYNEQFF
TRBV6-4,CASREDTTYNSPLHF
TRBV7-9,CASSLELRDYEQYF
TRBV20-1,CSASLGEQYF
TRBV28,CASSLTRGNTEAFF
TRBV19,CASSIRDTNQPQHF
TRBV18,CASSPLGTTPSYEQYF
TRBV11-2,CASSPRGSGSIDTQYF
TRBV13,CASSPGQTFVDEQYF
TRBV19,CASKPGLLKNEQFF
TRBV5-6,CASSDLGTEAFF
TRBV20-1,CSRVSNQPQHF
TRBV5-1,CASSLGPLTMGTGELFF
TRBV30,CAWSGRGPTGNTIYF
TRBV6-4,CASRSGQAYYSGNTIYF
TRBV7-2,CASSLVGGARKDKAFF
TRBV7-9,CASSSQGASEAFF
TRBV11-2,CASSLEARFYGYTF
TRBV6-5,CATGEMNTEAFF
TRBV28,CASHNRDSYEQYF
TRBV15,CATSRDTGLSSGNTIYF
TRBV16,CASSQSGNVGTEAFF
TRBV19,CASSIMGGTEAFF
TRBV7-2,CASSSGQLYSYEQYF
TRBV19,CASSPGGASGRWVYNEQFF
TRBV4-3,CASSQDKTSGYEQYF
TRBV7-9,CASSGGGQLREAFF
TRBV2,CASSESVAADNEQFF
TRBV18,CASSPRASGVSTDTQYF
TRBV29-1,CSDHGEGSETQYF
TRBV5-5,CASSLVRGRVFTEAFF
TRBV4-3,CASSQGIAGLLVAEQFF
TRBV7-9,CASSPGGPEQFF
TRBV15,CATSLGGDTQYF
TRBV28,CASSYLAGGSQETQYF
TRBV24-1,CATSDPASGSPYEQYF